Sequencing of this TCR beta chain was carried out in a study of T cell repertoires in cytomegalovirus infection. TCRdb reanalysed the reads using MiXCR and keeps one entry per CDR3 protein. The sample shows about 310,000 distinct CDR3 sequences, 25% of them seen only once. This clonotype was counted many times. Its target is unknown. V lost 2 bases to trimming and J lost 7 bases, with 9 bases between them. Germline CDR1 is SGHTA and CDR2 is FQGNSA. The CDR3 has 13 residues. V gene TRBV7-2 combines with J gene TRBJ1-5; possible D gene TRBD1, 5 bases. The origin of this receptor is a human donor in good health (CMV status not recorded). Some clones in this sample may be carry-over from other donors' samples. The starting material was cultured PBMCs, obtained from culture after CMV antigen stimulation. The CDR3 DNA is TGTGCCAGCAGCTTATCCAGGGACCAGCCCCAGCATTTT. This translates into CASSLSRDQPQHF.